The 10 T cell receptor beta chains below were found in one sample sequenced in a study of T cells in Graves' hyperthyroidism and ophthalmopathy. The TCR beta CDR3 regions underwent amplification using RNA transcripts as the source. Initially, a first-round RT-PCR of the TCR CDR3 employed the HTBI primer set. TCRdb re-called the multiplex PCR reads with MiXCR, one entry per CDR3 protein. The data hold 200,000 to 250,000 distinct CDR3 sequences, with about 16% observed a single time. Sequenced input: blood. The receptors derive from a woman younger than 35 with Graves' ophthalmopathy.

V gene TRBV30 combines with J gene TRBJ2-3; 8 bases are shared with TRBD1. Looked up from germline, CDR1 is GTSNPN and CDR2 is SVGIG (reference sequence). This CDR3 region has 13 residues. The ends lost 5 bases at V and 4 bases at J; junction bases unmatched: 5. The CDR3 spells CAWGPQGADTQYF. The CDR3 DNA reads as TGTGCCTGGGGGCCACAGGGGGCAGATACGCAGTATTTT.

Many counts were recorded for this clonotype. This chain joins TRBV7-6 and TRBJ2-5, with 7 bases identical to TRBD2. The V gene end was trimmed by 5 bases and the J gene end by 3 bases; junction bases not matched to a gene: 6. The CDR3 spans 14 residues. Germline assignment: CDR1 SGHVS and CDR2 FNYEAQ. CDR3 nucleotides: TGTGCCAGCAGCCGCCCGGGGGGAAAAGAGACCCAGTACTTC. Protein sequence: CASSRPGGKETQYF. Full variable domain (outside the CDR3, taken from reference TRBV7-6 and TRBJ2-5): GAGVSQSPRYKVTKRGQDVALRCDPISGHVSLYWYRQALGQGPEFLTYFNYEAQQDKSGLPNDRFSAERPEGSISTLTIQRTEQRDSAMYRCASSRPGGKETQYFGPGTRLLVL.

This clonotype was seen at least ten times. This chain uses TRBV20-1 with TRBJ2-7; no clear D. Germline V gene data show CDR1 as DFQATT and CDR2 as SNEGSKA (reference sequence). This CDR3 spans 15 amino acids. Trimming took off 3 bases at V and 3 bases at J, with 18 bases between the two ends. CDR3 region: CSASGPGRQNYEQYF. The CDR3 nucleotides read TGCAGTGCTAGTGGCCCCGGCCGTCAGAACTACGAGCAGTACTTC.

V is TRBV27 and J is TRBJ1-2, with 9 bases that match TRBD1. Germline values: CDR1 MNHEY, CDR2 SMNVEV (reference sequence). The CDR3 has 14 residues. The ends lost 5 bases at V and 7 bases at J; junction bases unmatched: 8. As DNA, the CDR3 is TGTGCCAGCAGTCCACGACAGGGGGTCGGTGGCTACACCTTC. It is translated as CASSPRQGVGGYTF.

This clonotype was recorded many times. J is TRBJ1-1 and V is TRBV6-1, with a possible D match to TRBD1 (5 bases). V lost 5 bases and J lost 6, with 10 bases in between. The length of the CDR3 is 12 residues. CDR1 is MNHNS, CDR2 SASEGT, per germline. The CDR3 sequence is CASSFRGSEAFF. The DNA of the CDR3 is TGTGCCAGCAGTTTTAGGGGATCTGAAGCTTTCTTT.

This chain links TRBV19 with TRBJ2-5, with 7 bases lining up with TRBD1. J gave up 4 bases and V 6 bases, and 5 bases lay outside the gene matches. Looked up from germline, CDR1 is LNHDA and CDR2 is SQIVND (reference sequence). The CDR3 loop spans 13 amino acids. CDR3 nucleotides: TGTGCCAGTAGCATCCGACAGGGAGAGACCCAGTACTTC. This sequence encodes CASSIRQGETQYF.

The rearrangement links TRBV6-1 to TRBJ2-1; the D gene is possibly TRBD1 (5 bases). The germline gives CDR1 MNHNS, CDR2 SASEGT. The CDR3 is 13 amino acids. V lost 6 bases to trimming and J lost 6 bases, with 12 bases between them. CDR3 in amino acids: CASSLDMTNEQFF. In nucleotides, the CDR3 is TGTGCCAGCAGCCTGGACATGACCAATGAGCAGTTCTTC.

This clonotype was counted many times. The CDR3 nucleotides are TGCGCCAGCAGTTCCTTTGAGGGCGCGGAGACCCAGTACTTC. This translates into CASSSFEGAETQYF. The chain uses TRBV5-1 and TRBJ2-5, with a weak D call TRBD2 (5 bases). The CDR3 sequence is 14 residues long. V gave up 5 bases and J gave up 5 bases, with 16 bases separating them. Germline assignment: CDR1 SGHRS and CDR2 YFSETQ.

This clonotype was detected a few times. One base away lies a much larger clone, so this may be a sequencing read error. The CDR3 does not close with the conserved phenylalanine or tryptophan, likely indicating a read error. V usage is TRBV2 and J usage is TRBJ1-5; tentative D call: TRBD1 (5 bases). V was shortened by 7 bases and J by 0 bases, with 10 bases between the two germline ends. The length of the CDR3 is 14 residues. Germline CDR1 is SNHLY and CDR2 is FYNNEI. The CDR3 reads CASMPGLSNQPQHL. CDR3 in DNA: TGTGCCAGCATGCCAGGGCTTAGCAATCAGCCCCAGCATCTT.

This clonotype was observed at least ten times. V gene TRBV20-1 combines with J gene TRBJ2-7; D is perhaps TRBD1 or TRBD2 (5 bases each). The CDR3 spans 13 residues. Trimming took off 1 base at V and 4 bases at J, with 11 bases between the two ends. Germline V gene data show CDR1 as DFQATT and CDR2 as SNEGSKA (reference sequence). The CDR3 DNA is TGCAGTGCTAGAGGCCAGGGACCATACGAGCAGTACTTC. It is translated as CSARGQGPYEQYF.